Described below is a single T cell receptor (beta chain) sequence and its context. This specimen includes other DNA sequences encoding the same CDR3. These data belong to a study of cytomegalovirus exposure and HLA in healthy donors. V lost 6 bases and J 5 bases, leaving 22 bases between the germline ends. The germline V gene encodes CDR1 MNHNY and CDR2 SVGAGI (reference sequence). The CDR3 consists of 16 residues. Both 60 Vbeta primers and 13 Jbeta primers went into the PCR. TCRdb keeps only in-frame clones here, not all; method: immunoSEQ multiplex PCR. This table has a few hundred thousand clones, 65% to 85% appearing once.

The gene calls are TRBV6-6 and TRBJ2-5; perhaps TRBD2 as D (7 bases). The TCR was taken from a young man in good health and CMV-seronegative. The sample was PBMCs. Here the CDR3 reads CASSGDPAGAQETQYF. The CDR3 nucleotides are TGTGCCAGCAGCGGCGATCCGGCGGGGGCCCAGGAGACCCAGTACTTC.